The 28 T cell receptor beta chains reported below all come from one sample, sequenced in a study of OX40 agonist ivuxolimab in advanced cancers. Sequencing used immunoSEQ multiplex PCR; TCRdb keeps in-frame clones, though not all of them. This table has tens of thousands of clones, 75% to 90% appearing once. The specimen comprised CD4+ or CD8+ T cells sorted from blood, sampled in a trial of the OX40 agonist ivuxolimab. Receptors were obtained from an adult with an advanced solid tumor such as melanoma, head and neck, liver or kidney cancer.

This chain uses TRBV9 with TRBJ2-3; 9 nucleotides agree with TRBD2. V lost 0 bases and J lost 3; bases outside the gene matches: 2. From germline, CDR1 is SGDLS and CDR2 YYNGEE. CDR3 length equals 15 residues. The CDR3 reads CASSVDSGRTDTQYF. For the CDR3, the DNA is TGTGCCAGCAGCGTAGACAGCGGGAGGACAGATACGCAGTATTTT.

This clone was found a few times. The chain couples TRBV27 to TRBJ2-1; TRBD2 matches 8 bases. With V trimmed by 6 bases and J by 1 base, 8 bases remained unmatched. Germline values: CDR1 MNHEY, CDR2 SMNVEV (reference sequence). The CDR3 has 16 amino acids. The CDR3 nucleotides read TGTGCCAGCAGCCAGCGGGAGTATTATTCCTACAATGAGCAGTTCTTC. This encodes CASSQREYYSYNEQFF.

The chain couples TRBV2 to TRBJ2-3; 11 bases agree with TRBD2. From germline, CDR1 is SNHLY and CDR2 FYNNEI. V trimming: 7 bases; J trimming: 1 base; junction bases outside the gene matches: 4. This CDR3 comprises 15 residues. For the CDR3, the DNA is TGTGCCAGCACCCCGGGACTAGCGGGCACAGATACGCAGTATTTT. As protein: CASTPGLAGTDTQYF. The full variable domain, its missing parts supplied by reference TRBV2 and TRBJ2-3, is EPEVTQTPSHQVTQMGQEVILRCVPISNHLYFYWYRQILGQKVEFLVSFYNNEISEKSEIFDDQFSVERPDGSNFTLKIRSTKLEDSAMYFCASTPGLAGTDTQYFGPGTRLTVL.

The chain couples TRBV29-1 to TRBJ2-7, with 10 bases fitting TRBD2. The CDR3 contains 14 residues. J lost 4 bases, V lost 6 bases, and 9 bases had no gene match. CDR1 is SQVTM, CDR2 ANQGSEA, per germline. The CDR3 sequence: CSVRGQTSGYEQYF. The CDR3 DNA reads as TGCAGCGTCCGAGGACAGACTAGCGGGTACGAGCAGTACTTC.

The chain uses TRBV5-4 and TRBJ2-2; D may be TRBD1 (6 bases). The V and J ends lost 4 bases and 5 bases respectively, with 12 bases between them. Germline values: CDR1 SGHNT, CDR2 YYREEE (reference sequence). The CDR3 contains 14 residues. As DNA, the CDR3 is TGTGCCAGCAGCGACGGACAGCCGACCGGGGAGCTGTTTTTT. Amino acids: CASSDGQPTGELFF. The full variable domain, in which reference TRBV5-4 and TRBJ2-2 provide the parts outside the CDR3, is ETGVTQSPTHLIKTRGQQVTLRCSSQSGHNTVSWYQQALGQGPQFIFQYYREEENGRGNFPPRFSGLQFPNYSSELNVNALELDDSALYLCASSDGQPTGELFFGEGSRLTVL.

The chain links TRBV6-5 to TRBJ1-1; perhaps TRBD1 as D (6 bases). V lost 2 bases and J lost 0, with 7 bases in between. Germline loops: CDR1 MNHEY, CDR2 SVGAGI. This CDR3 is built from 14 residues. The CDR3 DNA follows: TGTGCCAGCAGTTACAGGGGGTTGAACACTGAAGCTTTCTTT. It yields the protein CASSYRGLNTEAFF.

This chain connects TRBV5-4 to TRBJ1-1; 10 bases are a match to TRBD1. Germline CDR1 is SGHNT and CDR2 is YYREEE (reference sequence). This CDR3 has 13 residues. V gave up 5 bases and J gave up 8 bases; unmatched junction bases: 6. For the CDR3, the DNA is TGTGCCAGCAGTTCGACAGGGGGCCCCGAAGCTTTCTTT. This codes for CASSSTGGPEAFF.

The V and J genes are TRBV7-9 and TRBJ2-3; 9 bases match TRBD2. V shed 5 bases and J 3 bases; nucleotides not matched to a gene: 6. From germline, CDR1 is SEHNR and CDR2 FQNEAQ (reference sequence). CDR3 length equals 15 residues. The CDR3 DNA follows: TGTGCCAGCAGCCCCGGACTAGCGCCGACAGATACGCAGTATTTT. This encodes CASSPGLAPTDTQYF.

This chain uses TRBV19 with TRBJ2-7, with 7 nucleotides matching TRBD2. The germline gives CDR1 LNHDA, CDR2 SQIVND (reference sequence). Germline trimming cut 4 bases from V and 2 bases from J; bases unmatched to any gene: 2. This CDR3 region has 13 residues. CDR3 protein: CASSKAGTYEQYF. Written as DNA, the CDR3 is TGTGCCAGTAGTAAAGCGGGGACCTACGAGCAGTACTTC.

The chain uses TRBV28 and TRBJ1-5; 8 bases line up with TRBD1. Germline V gives CDR1 MDHEN, CDR2 SYDVKM. The CDR3 sequence is 14 residues long. Trimming removed 6 bases from V and 7 bases from J; junction bases left unmatched: 8. CDR3 protein: CASRAGQVSQPQHF. The CDR3 DNA sequence: TGTGCCAGCAGGGCGGGACAGGTCAGCCAGCCCCAGCATTTT.

This clone was counted a single time. This chain joins TRBV27 and TRBJ1-2, with 10 bases aligning to TRBD1. This CDR3 comprises 13 residues. V gave up 5 bases and J gave up 7 bases; unmatched junction bases: 4. Germline V gene sequence: CDR1 MNHEY, CDR2 SMNVEV (reference sequence). The chain's CDR3 is CASSPTGGRGYTF. DNA for the CDR3: TGTGCCAGCAGTCCGACAGGGGGCCGTGGCTACACCTTC.

This chain links TRBV10-2 with TRBJ2-3; D possibly corresponds to TRBD1 (6 bases). Germline assignment: CDR1 WSHSY and CDR2 SAAADI. Trimming took off 6 bases at V and 3 bases at J, with 7 bases between the two ends. CDR3 length: 12 amino acids. The CDR3 sequence is CASSQGTDTQYF. The CDR3 DNA is TGCGCCAGCAGCCAGGGGACAGATACGCAGTATTTT.

The chain combines TRBV18 with TRBJ1-6; 7 nucleotides align to TRBD1. CDR3 length: 13 residues. Germline V gene lookup returns CDR1 KGHSH and CDR2 LQKENI. With V trimmed by 6 bases and J by 9 bases, 5 bases remained unmatched. As DNA, the CDR3 is TGTGCCAGCTCGGAGGGGGCCAGTTCACCCCTCCACTTT. This sequence encodes CASSEGASSPLHF.

This sequence joins TRBV7-8 and TRBJ1-5; a possible D gene is TRBD1 (5 bases). V lost 6 bases, J lost 10 bases, and 16 bases lay in between. CDR1 and CDR2 from the germline V gene are SGHVS and FQNEAQ. The CDR3 covers 13 residues. The CDR3 region is CASSLGGVSPQHF. CDR3 in DNA: TGTGCCAGCAGTCTTGGAGGGGTTTCTCCCCAGCATTTT.

The chain recombines TRBV5-8 with TRBJ1-2; D is unclear. This CDR3 has 14 residues. V was shortened by 0 bases and J by 7 bases, with 13 bases between the two germline ends. CDR1 is SGHTS and CDR2 is YDEGEE in the germline V gene. In DNA form, the CDR3 reads TGTGCCAGCAGCTTGGAAGGAGAAACCTTTGGCTACACCTTC. This codes for CASSLEGETFGYTF.

This chain connects TRBV5-1 to TRBJ2-3; 10 nucleotides align to TRBD2. Trimming cost V 1 base and J 4 bases; bases outside gene matches: 3. The length of the CDR3 is 15 residues. Per germline, CDR1 SGHRS and CDR2 YFSETQ. The CDR3 coding sequence is TGCGCCAGCAGCTTGATTCTAGCGGGAGCAGATACGCAGTATTTT. It yields the protein CASSLILAGADTQYF.

The J gene is TRBJ2-7, the V gene TRBV19; D uncertain. CDR1 is LNHDA and CDR2 is SQIVND in the germline V gene (reference sequence). V shed 11 bases and J shed 0 bases, with 14 bases lying between them. The length of the CDR3 is 13 residues. The CDR3 here is CAPPGGSSYEQYF. CDR3 nucleotides: TGTGCCCCCCCTGGCGGAAGCTCCTACGAGCAGTACTTC.

V usage is TRBV7-8 and J usage is TRBJ2-1; 8 nucleotides agree with TRBD2. Germline V gives CDR1 SGHVS, CDR2 FQNEAQ. The CDR3 sequence is 16 residues long. V dropped 6 bases and J dropped 2; count of bases not matched to a gene: 9. CDR3 coding DNA: TGTGCCAGCAGTCCCCTTAGCGGGGTAACCTACAATGAGCAGTTCTTC. Amino acids: CASSPLSGVTYNEQFF.

The chain employs TRBV10-1 and TRBJ2-3; D may be TRBD1 (5 bases). V was pared by 0 bases and J by 7 bases, with 14 bases between. From germline, CDR1 is WNHNN and CDR2 SYGVQD (reference sequence). CDR3 length equals 15 residues. Here the CDR3 DNA reads TGCGCCAGCAGTGAGTCTTTTAGGGGTACTTATACGCAGTATTTT. It codes for CASSESFRGTYTQYF.

The chain combines TRBV30 with TRBJ1-2, with TRBD1 matching over 7 bases. This CDR3 contains 13 residues. The J segment lost 8 bases and the V segment lost 1 base, leaving 7 bases of the junction unmatched. CDR1 is GTSNPN, CDR2 SVGIG, per germline (reference sequence). The CDR3 region is CAWSADRVGGYTF. CDR3 nucleotides: TGTGCCTGGAGTGCCGACAGGGTTGGCGGCTACACCTTC.

CDR3 nucleotides: TGTGCCAGCAGCCGCACGGACAGGAAAGCTTTCTTT. This encodes CASSRTDRKAFF. This chain connects TRBV11-3 to TRBJ1-1; 7 nucleotides line up with TRBD1. The V and J ends lost 5 bases and 9 bases, in that order; junction bases with no gene match: 6. CDR3 length: 12 amino acids. Germline-derived CDR1 and CDR2 are SGHNT and YENEEA.

V gene TRBV5-6 combines with J gene TRBJ2-5; 9 positions match TRBD2. The V gene's germline CDR1 is SGHDT and CDR2 YYEEEE. The CDR3 sequence is 17 residues long. V trimming: 0 bases; J trimming: 5 bases; junction bases outside the gene matches: 11. The CDR3 loop reads CASSLGLAATRGETQYF. The DNA for the CDR3 is TGTGCCAGCAGCTTGGGACTAGCGGCCACGAGAGGGGAGACCCAGTACTTC.

J is TRBJ2-7 and V is TRBV9; no definite D call. The V gene's germline CDR1 is SGDLS and CDR2 YYNGEE. The V and J ends lost 0 bases and 5 bases respectively, with 12 bases between them. This CDR3 is 14 amino acids long. CDR3 coding DNA: TGTGCCAGCAGCGTAGAGGGTGGAAGGGACGAGCAGTACTTC. Protein product: CASSVEGGRDEQYF.

The chain uses TRBV19 and TRBJ1-1, with D unclear. This CDR3 comprises 12 residues. The V and J ends lost 8 bases and 2 bases respectively, with 9 bases between them. CDR1 and CDR2 (germline): LNHDA, SQIVND (reference sequence). This CDR3 reads CASGPANTEAFF. The CDR3 bases are TGTGCCAGTGGGCCGGCCAACACTGAAGCTTTCTTT.

The chain combines TRBV7-3 with TRBJ1-1; D not resolved. This CDR3 region has 13 residues. The germline V gene has CDR1 SGHTA and CDR2 FQGTGA. V was pared by 5 bases and J by 1 base, with 8 bases between. The CDR3 DNA follows: TGTGCCAGCAGCCCTCGTAAGAACACTGAAGCTTTCTTT. Its translation: CASSPRKNTEAFF.

The chain recombines TRBV29-1 with TRBJ2-3; 9 bases map to TRBD1. The CDR3 is made up of 14 amino acids. Unmatched junction bases numbered 4, after V lost 4 bases and J lost 2 bases. From germline, CDR1 is SQVTM and CDR2 ANQGSEA. The CDR3 DNA reads as TGCAGCGTTGTCAGGACAGGGGCCACAGATACGCAGTATTTT. Amino acid sequence: CSVVRTGATDTQYF.

In this sample, this clone turned up a few times. The limits of the CDR3 on the DNA are not certain, so only TCRdb's listed CDR3 is given. The CDR3 here is CASILDTQYF. The chain employs TRBV2 and TRBJ2-3. The CDR3 is 10 amino acids long, termini counted. From germline, CDR1 is SNHLY and CDR2 FYNNEI.

The chain joins TRBV7-3 to TRBJ2-2, with TRBD1 matching 10 bases. Trimming removed 5 bases from V and 6 bases from J; junction bases left unmatched: 3. Germline CDR1 is SGHTA and CDR2 is FQGTGA. The CDR3 is 14 residues long. CDR3 coding DNA: TGTGCCAGCAGCCTTGGGACAGGGGCCGGGGAGCTGTTTTTT. Amino acids: CASSLGTGAGELFF.